One TCR beta chain is described in this entry. The antigen remains unidentified. Punch biopsies of lesional scalp, plus peripheral blood, were taken from alopecia areata patients. Cell sorting on a FACSAria was used to separate CD4+ and CD8+ T cells from the PBMCs. Sequencing templates came from extracted RNA that was reverse transcribed into cDNA. Method: immunoSEQ multiplex PCR; TCRdb's copy keeps in-frame clones and lacks some. Seen here are about 64,000 clones, roughly two fifths observed once, and the top ten hold roughly 47%. Germline loops: CDR1 SGHRS, CDR2 YFSETQ. Trimming shortened V by 3 bases and J by 0 bases, and 1 base separated the two germline ends. The CDR3 runs to 11 residues. The entry originates in a study of CD8+ T cells in alopecia areata. Whole-study findings and limits: Sequenced scalp T cells also include alphabeta T cells resident in normal skin. Especially in alopecia totalis/universalis, lesional scalp showed greater clonality than normal scalp did.

The sequence was collected from a human donor with alopecia areata. The sequenced sample consisted of NKG2D-low CD8+ T cells sorted from blood. This chain connects TRBV5-1 to TRBJ2-7; D is uncertain. The CDR3 protein is CASSSSYEQYF. CDR3 nucleotide sequence: TGCGCCAGCAGCTCCTCCTACGAGCAGTACTTC.